These 9 T cell receptor beta chains share one sample of origin, sequenced in a study of Ad26.COV2.S vaccination and SARS-CoV-2 variants. Treatment described: around 19 received Ad26.COV2.S at low or high dose, single or two shots; roughly five received placebo; per-sample allocation not given. The study sampled participants on day 63 after the first vaccine or placebo injection. Repertoires were generated with immunoSEQ multiplex PCR, while TCRdb's copy carries only in-frame clones and drops some. The data show some 340,000 clones, 85% seen once. This specimen was peripheral blood, taken in a trial of Ad26.COV2.S vaccine versus placebo. Receptors originate from a person aged 18-60 years who received the Ad26.COV2.S COVID-19 vaccine or a placebo.

V and J are TRBV5-1 and TRBJ2-2; TRBD1 is a possible D gene (6 bases). Germline values: CDR1 SGHRS, CDR2 YFSETQ. V shed 0 bases and J shed 4 bases, with 10 bases lying between them. CDR3 size: 15 residues. Here the CDR3 reads CASSLDPRGTGELFF. The CDR3 DNA is TGCGCCAGCAGCTTGGATCCCAGGGGCACCGGGGAGCTGTTTTTT.

This chain connects TRBV7-2 to TRBJ2-1; 10 nucleotides match TRBD2. There are 14 residues in the CDR3. J gave up 6 bases and V 1 base, and 0 bases lay outside the gene matches. Germline V gives CDR1 SGHTA, CDR2 FQGNSA. CDR3 amino acids: CASSLGTSGNEQFF. DNA for the CDR3: TGTGCCAGCAGCTTAGGGACTAGCGGCAATGAGCAGTTCTTC.

This chain links TRBV5-5 with TRBJ1-3; 9 bases are a match to TRBD1. J was trimmed by 4 bases and V by 2 bases; bases with no gene match: 1. This CDR3 has 14 amino acids. Per germline, CDR1 SGHKS and CDR2 YYEKEE (reference sequence). CDR3 residues: CASSFGTGGNTIYF. The DNA of the CDR3 is TGTGCCAGCAGCTTCGGGACAGGGGGAAACACCATATATTTT.

The chain couples TRBV5-1 to TRBJ2-3; 12 nucleotides agree with TRBD2. The V and J ends lost 7 bases and 2 bases, in that order; junction bases with no gene match: 8. The CDR3 spans 16 residues. The germline V gene encodes CDR1 SGHRS and CDR2 YFSETQ. The CDR3 DNA is TGCGCCAGCCGACTTCTAGCGGGGGGGCTCACAGATACGCAGTATTTT. Translated, it gives CASRLLAGGLTDTQYF.

The sample holds a few counts of this clone. In DNA, the CDR3 is TGTGCCAGTAGTATCGGGCCAGGTACCGGGGAGCTGTTTTTT. This encodes CASSIGPGTGELFF. J is TRBJ2-2 and V is TRBV19; D is unclear. V was trimmed by 3 bases and J by 5 bases, leaving 10 bases between them. This CDR3 has 14 residues. Germline CDR1 is LNHDA and CDR2 is SQIVND (reference sequence).

This clone occurred once. The rearrangement joins TRBV28 to TRBJ2-7; D is possibly TRBD2 (5 bases). This CDR3 has 16 amino acids. V lost 5 bases and J 1 base, leaving 18 bases between the germline ends. Germline V lookup: CDR1 MDHEN, CDR2 SYDVKM. CDR3 amino acids: CASSLPRLGSSYEQYF. CDR3 nucleotide sequence: TGTGCCAGCAGTCTTCCTCGTTTAGGGAGTTCCTACGAGCAGTACTTC.

V gene TRBV5-1 combines with J gene TRBJ1-1; no reliable D call. V gave up 5 bases and J gave up 0 bases, with 8 bases separating them. The V gene's germline CDR1 is SGHRS and CDR2 YFSETQ. This CDR3 contains 13 residues. For the CDR3, the DNA is TGCGCCAGCAGGTTCACAATGAACACTGAAGCTTTCTTT. It translates to CASRFTMNTEAFF.

V usage is TRBV10-3 and J usage is TRBJ1-1; 7 bases line up with TRBD1. CDR1 is ENHRY, CDR2 SYGVKD, per germline. With V trimmed by 6 bases and J by 6 bases, 4 bases remained unmatched. The CDR3 totals 12 residues. CDR3 region: CAISNTGAEAFF. The CDR3 region has the DNA TGTGCCATCAGCAACACAGGGGCTGAAGCTTTCTTT.

The chain carries TRBV19 and TRBJ1-5, with D possibly being TRBD1 (6 bases). Germline lookup yields CDR1 LNHDA and CDR2 SQIVND (reference sequence). The CDR3 loop spans 16 amino acids. Trimming stripped 4 bases from V and 0 bases from J, with 13 bases between. The CDR3 region is CASSTSGTYSNQPQHF. CDR3 DNA: TGTGCCAGTAGTACCTCAGGGACATATAGCAATCAGCCCCAGCATTTT.